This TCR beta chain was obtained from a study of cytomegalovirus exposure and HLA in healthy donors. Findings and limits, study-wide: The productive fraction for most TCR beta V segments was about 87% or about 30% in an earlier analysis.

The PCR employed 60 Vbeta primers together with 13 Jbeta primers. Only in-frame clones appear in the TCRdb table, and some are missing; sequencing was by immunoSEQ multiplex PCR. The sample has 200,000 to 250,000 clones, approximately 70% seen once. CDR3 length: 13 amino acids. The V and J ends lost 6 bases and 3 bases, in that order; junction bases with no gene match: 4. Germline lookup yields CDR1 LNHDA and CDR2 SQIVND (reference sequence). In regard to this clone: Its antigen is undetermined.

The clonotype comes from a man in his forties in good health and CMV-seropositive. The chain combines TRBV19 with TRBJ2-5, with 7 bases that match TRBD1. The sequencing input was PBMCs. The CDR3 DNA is TGTGCCAGTAGCAGACAGGGTGAAGAGACCCAGTACTTC. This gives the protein CASSRQGEETQYF.